This T cell receptor (beta chain) was sequenced in a study of blood T cell repertoires in COVID-19. The assay was immunoSEQ multiplex PCR, and TCRdb's table has in-frame clones only and misses some. The repertoire has 130,000 or so clones, roughly 89% of them found once; the top ten carry 7% to 9.5%. The trim removed 3 bases at V and 2 bases at J, leaving 9 bases unmatched. Germline V gene sequence: CDR1 LNHDA, CDR2 SQIVND (reference sequence). The CDR3 contains 18 residues. Sample: peripheral blood. This sequence was found in a man in his thirties or forties with COVID-19, enrolled during active disease. The chain combines TRBV19 with TRBJ2-6; 8 bases map to TRBD2. The CDR3 loop is CASSMRIGTRAGANVLTF. In DNA form, the CDR3 reads TGTGCCAGTAGTATGCGTATTGGGACTAGGGCTGGGGCCAACGTCCTGACTTTC.